A single TCR beta chain is shown here with its context. V trimming: 6 bases; J trimming: 0 bases; junction bases outside the gene matches: 8. The CDR3 consists of 16 residues. Germline CDR1 reads KGHSH; CDR2 reads LQKENI. Assay: immunoSEQ multiplex PCR; the TCRdb copy retains only in-frame clones and omits some. The table lists around 64,000 clones, about 83% of them singletons. This sample was included in a study of OX40 agonist ivuxolimab in advanced cancers. This receptor was obtained from an adult with an advanced solid tumor such as melanoma, head and neck, liver or kidney cancer. This chain connects TRBV18 to TRBJ1-1, with 9 bases fitting TRBD1. The sequenced sample was CD4+ or CD8+ T cells sorted from blood, obtained in a trial of the OX40 agonist ivuxolimab. The CDR3 DNA reads as TGTGCCAGCTCCCCGGGACAGGGATATTTGAACACTGAAGCTTTCTTT. This codes for CASSPGQGYLNTEAFF.